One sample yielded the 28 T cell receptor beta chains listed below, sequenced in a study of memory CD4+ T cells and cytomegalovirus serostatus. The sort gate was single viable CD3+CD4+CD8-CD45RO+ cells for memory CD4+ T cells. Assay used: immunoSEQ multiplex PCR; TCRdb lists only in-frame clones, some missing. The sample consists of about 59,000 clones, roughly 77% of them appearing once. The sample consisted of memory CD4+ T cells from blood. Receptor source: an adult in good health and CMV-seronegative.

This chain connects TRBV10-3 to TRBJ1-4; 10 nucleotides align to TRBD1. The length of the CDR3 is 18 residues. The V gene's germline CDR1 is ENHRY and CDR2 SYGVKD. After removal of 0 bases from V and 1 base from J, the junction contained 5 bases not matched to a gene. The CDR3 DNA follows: TGTGCCATCAGTGAGTCGGGACAGGGGAGCAGAACTAATGAAAAACTGTTTTTT. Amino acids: CAISESGQGSRTNEKLFF.

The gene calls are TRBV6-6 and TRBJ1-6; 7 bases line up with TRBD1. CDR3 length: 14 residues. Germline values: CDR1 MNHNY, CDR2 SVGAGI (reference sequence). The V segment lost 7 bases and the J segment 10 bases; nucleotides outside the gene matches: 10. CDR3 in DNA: TGTGCCAGCACCACCAGACAGGGCGGCTCACCCCTCCACTTT. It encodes CASTTRQGGSPLHF.

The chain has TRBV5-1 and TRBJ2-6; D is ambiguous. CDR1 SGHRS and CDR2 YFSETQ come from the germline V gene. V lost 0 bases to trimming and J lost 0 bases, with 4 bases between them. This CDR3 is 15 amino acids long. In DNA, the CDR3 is TGCGCCAGCAGCTTGGACAGCTCTGGGGCCAACGTCCTGACTTTC. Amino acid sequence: CASSLDSSGANVLTF. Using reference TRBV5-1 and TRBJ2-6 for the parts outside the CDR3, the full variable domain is KAGVTQTPRYLIKTRGQQVTLSCSPISGHRSVSWYQQTPGQGLQFLFEYFSETQRNKGNFPGRFSGRQFSNSRSEMNVSTLELGDSALYLCASSLDSSGANVLTFGAGSRLTVL.

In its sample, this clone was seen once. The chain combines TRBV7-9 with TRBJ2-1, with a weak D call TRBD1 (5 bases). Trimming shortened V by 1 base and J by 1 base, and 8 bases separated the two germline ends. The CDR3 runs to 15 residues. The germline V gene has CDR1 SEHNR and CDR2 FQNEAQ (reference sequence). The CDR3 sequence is CASSLDRQSYNEQFF. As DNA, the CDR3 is TGTGCCAGCAGCTTAGACAGGCAATCCTACAATGAGCAGTTCTTC.

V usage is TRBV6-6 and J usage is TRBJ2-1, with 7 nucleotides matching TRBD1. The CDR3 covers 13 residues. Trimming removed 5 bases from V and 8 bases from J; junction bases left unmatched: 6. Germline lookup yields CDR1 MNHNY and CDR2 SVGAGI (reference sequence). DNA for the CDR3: TGTGCCAGCAGTACGACGCAGGGGGATGAGCAGTTCTTC. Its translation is CASSTTQGDEQFF.

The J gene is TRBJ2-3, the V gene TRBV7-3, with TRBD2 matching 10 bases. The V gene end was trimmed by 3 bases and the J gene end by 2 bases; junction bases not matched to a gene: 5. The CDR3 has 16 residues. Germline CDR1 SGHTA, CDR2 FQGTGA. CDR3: CASSLSSGGFTDTQYF. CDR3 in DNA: TGTGCCAGCAGCTTGTCTAGCGGGGGTTTCACAGATACGCAGTATTTT.

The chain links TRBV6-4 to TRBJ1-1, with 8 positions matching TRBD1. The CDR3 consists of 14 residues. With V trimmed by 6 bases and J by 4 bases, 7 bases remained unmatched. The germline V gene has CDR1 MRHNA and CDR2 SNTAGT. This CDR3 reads CASSRDRGSTEAFF. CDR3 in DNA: TGTGCCAGCAGCCGCGACAGGGGTTCCACTGAAGCTTTCTTT.

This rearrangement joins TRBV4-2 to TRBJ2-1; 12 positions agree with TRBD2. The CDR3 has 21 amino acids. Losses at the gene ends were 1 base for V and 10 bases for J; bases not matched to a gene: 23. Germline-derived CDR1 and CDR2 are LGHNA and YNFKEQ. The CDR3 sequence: CASSQASQQGRGTSGRLEQFF. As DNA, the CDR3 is TGTGCCAGCAGCCAAGCATCACAGCAGGGGCGAGGTACTAGCGGGAGGCTCGAGCAGTTCTTC.

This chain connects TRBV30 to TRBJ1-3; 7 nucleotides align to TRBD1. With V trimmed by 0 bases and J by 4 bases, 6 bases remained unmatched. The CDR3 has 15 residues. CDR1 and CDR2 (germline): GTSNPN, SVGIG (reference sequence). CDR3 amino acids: CAWSVQGTRGNTIYF. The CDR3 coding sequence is TGTGCCTGGAGTGTACAGGGGACGAGGGGAAACACCATATATTTT. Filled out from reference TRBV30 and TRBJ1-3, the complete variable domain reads SQTIHQWPATLVQPVGSPLSLECTVEGTSNPNLYWYRQAAGRGLQLLFYSVGIGQISSEVPQNLSASRPQDRQFILSSKKLLLSDSGFYLCAWSVQGTRGNTIYFGEGSWLTVV.

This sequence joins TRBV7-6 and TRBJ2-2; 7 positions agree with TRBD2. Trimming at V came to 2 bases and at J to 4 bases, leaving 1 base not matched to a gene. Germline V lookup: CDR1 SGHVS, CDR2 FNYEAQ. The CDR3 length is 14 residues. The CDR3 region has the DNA TGTGCCAGCAGCTTACGCGGGAGCACCGGGGAGCTGTTTTTT. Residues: CASSLRGSTGELFF.

DNA of the CDR3: TGTGCCAGCAGCTTAGGGAGACAGAGTCATGGCTACACCTTC. It encodes CASSLGRQSHGYTF. The chain employs TRBV11-1 and TRBJ1-2, with D possibly TRBD1 on 5 matching bases. The CDR3 is 14 amino acids. Germline lookup yields CDR1 SGHAT and CDR2 FQDESV (reference sequence). V was cut by 1 base and J by 6 bases, with 12 bases left in between.

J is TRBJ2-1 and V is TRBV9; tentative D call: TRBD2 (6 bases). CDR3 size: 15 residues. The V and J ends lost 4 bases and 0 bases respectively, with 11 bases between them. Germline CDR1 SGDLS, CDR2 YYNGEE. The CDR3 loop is CASSSGLLSYNEQFF. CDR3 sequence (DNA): TGTGCCAGCAGCTCCGGACTACTCTCCTACAATGAGCAGTTCTTC.

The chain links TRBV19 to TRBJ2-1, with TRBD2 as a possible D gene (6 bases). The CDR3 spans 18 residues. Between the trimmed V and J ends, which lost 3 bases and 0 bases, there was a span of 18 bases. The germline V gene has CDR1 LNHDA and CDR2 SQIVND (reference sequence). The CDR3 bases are TGTGCCAGTAGTATGGAGGGGCAACTGTTTCTCTCCTACAATGAGCAGTTCTTC. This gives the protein CASSMEGQLFLSYNEQFF.

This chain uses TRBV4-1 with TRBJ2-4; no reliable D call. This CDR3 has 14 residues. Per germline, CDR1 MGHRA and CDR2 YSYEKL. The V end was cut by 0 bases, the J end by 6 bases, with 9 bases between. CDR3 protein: CASSQDRVGNIQYF. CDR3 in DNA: TGCGCCAGCAGCCAAGATAGGGTAGGAAACATTCAGTACTTC.

The CDR3 DNA sequence: TGCGCCAGCAGTCGTGCGGGGGCACTAATACGCACAGATACGCAGTATTTT. Its protein product is CASSRAGALIRTDTQYF. The V gene is TRBV4-1, the J gene TRBJ2-3; possibly TRBD2 for D (7 bases). Germline values: CDR1 MGHRA, CDR2 YSYEKL. V was pared by 6 bases and J by 1 base, with 20 bases between. The CDR3 is 17 amino acids.

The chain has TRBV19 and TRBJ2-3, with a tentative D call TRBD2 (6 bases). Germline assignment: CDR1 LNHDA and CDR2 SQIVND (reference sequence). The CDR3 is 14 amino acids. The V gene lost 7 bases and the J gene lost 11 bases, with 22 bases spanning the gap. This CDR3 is CASTELNSGAQQYF. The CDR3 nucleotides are TGTGCCAGTACTGAACTCAATAGCGGAGCTCAGCAGTATTTT.

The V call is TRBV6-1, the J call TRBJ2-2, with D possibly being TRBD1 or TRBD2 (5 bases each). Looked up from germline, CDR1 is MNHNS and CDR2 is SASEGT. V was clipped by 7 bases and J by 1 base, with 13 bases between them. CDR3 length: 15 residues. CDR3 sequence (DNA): TGTGCCAGCATGCATGGGGGAATGAACACCGGGGAGCTGTTTTTT. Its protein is CASMHGGMNTGELFF.

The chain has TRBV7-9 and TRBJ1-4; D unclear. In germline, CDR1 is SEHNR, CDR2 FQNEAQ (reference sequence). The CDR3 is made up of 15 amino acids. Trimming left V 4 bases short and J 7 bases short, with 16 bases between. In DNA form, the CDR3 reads TGTGCCAGCAGCTCCCCCGCCGGAGGGAGTGAAAAACTGTTTTTT. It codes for CASSSPAGGSEKLFF.

CDR3 coding DNA: TGTGCCAGCAGTTTTCAGAAAAACACTGAAGCTTTCTTT. Amino acids: CASSFQKNTEAFF. This rearrangement joins TRBV6-5 to TRBJ1-1; D unclear. CDR3 length: 13 residues. V dropped 4 bases and J dropped 2 bases, with 8 bases sitting between them. Germline CDR1 and CDR2: MNHEY and SVGAGI.

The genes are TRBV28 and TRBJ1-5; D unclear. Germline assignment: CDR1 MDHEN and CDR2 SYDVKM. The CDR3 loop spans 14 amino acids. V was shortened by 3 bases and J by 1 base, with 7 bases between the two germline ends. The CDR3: CASSFQSSNQPQHF. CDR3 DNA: TGTGCCAGCAGTTTCCAGTCGAGCAATCAGCCCCAGCATTTT.

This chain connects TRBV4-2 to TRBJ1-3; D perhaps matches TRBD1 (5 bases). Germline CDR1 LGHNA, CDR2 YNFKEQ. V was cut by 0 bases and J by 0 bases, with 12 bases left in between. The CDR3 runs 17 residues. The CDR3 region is CASSQDRGGSSGNTIYF. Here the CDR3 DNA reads TGTGCCAGCAGCCAAGATCGGGGGGGATCCTCTGGAAACACCATATATTTT.

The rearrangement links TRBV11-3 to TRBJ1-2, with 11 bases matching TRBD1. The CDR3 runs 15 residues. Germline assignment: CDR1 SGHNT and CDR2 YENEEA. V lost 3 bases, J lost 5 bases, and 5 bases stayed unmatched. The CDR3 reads CASSFGQGAPYGYTF. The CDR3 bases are TGTGCCAGCAGCTTCGGACAGGGGGCTCCTTATGGCTACACCTTC. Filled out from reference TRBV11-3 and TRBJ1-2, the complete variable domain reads EAGVVQSPRYKIIEKKQPVAFWCNPISGHNTLYWYLQNLGQGPELLIRYENEEAVDDSQLPKDRFSAERLKGVDSTLKIQPAELGDSAVYLCASSFGQGAPYGYTFGSGTRLTVV.

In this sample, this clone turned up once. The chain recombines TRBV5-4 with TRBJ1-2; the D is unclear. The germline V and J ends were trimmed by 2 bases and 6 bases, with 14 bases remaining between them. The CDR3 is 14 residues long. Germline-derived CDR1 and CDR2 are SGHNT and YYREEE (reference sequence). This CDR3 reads CASSFARGSDGYTF. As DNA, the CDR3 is TGTGCCAGCAGCTTCGCCCGTGGTTCCGATGGCTACACCTTC.

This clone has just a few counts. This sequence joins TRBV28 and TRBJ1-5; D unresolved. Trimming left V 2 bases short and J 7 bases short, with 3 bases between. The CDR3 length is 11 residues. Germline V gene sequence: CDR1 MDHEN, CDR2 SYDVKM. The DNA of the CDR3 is TGTGCCAGCAGTTTAACCCAGCCCCAGCATTTT. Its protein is CASSLTQPQHF.

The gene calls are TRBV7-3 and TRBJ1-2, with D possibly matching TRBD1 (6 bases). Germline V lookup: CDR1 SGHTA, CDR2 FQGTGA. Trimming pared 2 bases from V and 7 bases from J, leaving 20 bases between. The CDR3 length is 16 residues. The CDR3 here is CASSLRTGTSERGYTF. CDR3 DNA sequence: TGTGCCAGCAGCTTACGAACCGGGACATCAGAGCGTGGCTACACCTTC.

The CDR3 sequence: CASSLGGTDYGYTF. CDR3 DNA: TGTGCCAGCAGTTTAGGGGGCACAGACTATGGCTACACCTTC. This rearrangement joins TRBV28 to TRBJ1-2, with TRBD1 as a possible D gene (6 bases). The V end lost 2 bases, the J end lost 3 bases, and 10 bases lay between the germline ends. The CDR3 sequence is 14 residues long. Germline CDR1 is MDHEN and CDR2 is SYDVKM.

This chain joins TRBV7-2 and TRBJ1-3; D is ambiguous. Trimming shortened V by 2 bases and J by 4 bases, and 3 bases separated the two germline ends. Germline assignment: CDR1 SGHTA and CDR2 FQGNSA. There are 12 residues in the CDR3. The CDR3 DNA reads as TGTGCCAGCAGCTTATCGGGAAACACCATATATTTT. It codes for CASSLSGNTIYF.

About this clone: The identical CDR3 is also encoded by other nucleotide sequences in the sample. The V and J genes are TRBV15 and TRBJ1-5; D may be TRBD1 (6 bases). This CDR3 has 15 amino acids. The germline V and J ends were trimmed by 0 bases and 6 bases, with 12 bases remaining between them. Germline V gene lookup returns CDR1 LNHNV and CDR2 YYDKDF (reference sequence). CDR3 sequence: CATSRDPQGGQPQHF. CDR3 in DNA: TGTGCCACCAGCAGAGACCCACAGGGCGGTCAGCCCCAGCATTTT.